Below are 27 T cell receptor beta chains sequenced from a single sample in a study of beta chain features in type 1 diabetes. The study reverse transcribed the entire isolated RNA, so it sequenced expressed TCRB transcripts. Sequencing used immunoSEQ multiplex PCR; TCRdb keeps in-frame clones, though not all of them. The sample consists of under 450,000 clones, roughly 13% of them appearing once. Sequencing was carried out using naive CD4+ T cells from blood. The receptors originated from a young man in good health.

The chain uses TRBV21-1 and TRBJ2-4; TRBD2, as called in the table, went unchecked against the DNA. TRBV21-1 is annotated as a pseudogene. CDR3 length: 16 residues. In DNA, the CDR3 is TGTGCCAGCAGAAGGGCGCGGGGTGAAGCCAAAAACATTCAGTACTTC. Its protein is CASRRARGEAKNIQYF.

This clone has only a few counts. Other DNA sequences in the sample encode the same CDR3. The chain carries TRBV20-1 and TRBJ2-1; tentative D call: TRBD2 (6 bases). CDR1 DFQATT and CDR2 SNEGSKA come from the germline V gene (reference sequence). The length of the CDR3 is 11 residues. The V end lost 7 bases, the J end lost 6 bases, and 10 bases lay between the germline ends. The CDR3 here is CSEGRGNEQFF. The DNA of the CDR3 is TGCAGTGAGGGGCGGGGCAATGAGCAGTTCTTC.

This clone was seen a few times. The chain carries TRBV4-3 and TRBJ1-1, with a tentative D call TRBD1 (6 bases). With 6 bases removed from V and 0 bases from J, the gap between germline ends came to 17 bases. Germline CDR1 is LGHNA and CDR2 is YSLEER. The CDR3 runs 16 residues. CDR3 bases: TGCGCCAGCAGAGACCCATTACAGGGACTGAACACTGAAGCTTTCTTT. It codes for CASRDPLQGLNTEAFF.

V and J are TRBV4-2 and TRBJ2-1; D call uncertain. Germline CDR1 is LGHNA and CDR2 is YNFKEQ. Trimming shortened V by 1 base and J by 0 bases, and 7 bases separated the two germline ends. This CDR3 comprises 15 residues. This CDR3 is CASSQGRSSYNEQFF. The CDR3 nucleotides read TGTGCCAGCAGCCAAGGCCGAAGCTCCTACAATGAGCAGTTCTTC.

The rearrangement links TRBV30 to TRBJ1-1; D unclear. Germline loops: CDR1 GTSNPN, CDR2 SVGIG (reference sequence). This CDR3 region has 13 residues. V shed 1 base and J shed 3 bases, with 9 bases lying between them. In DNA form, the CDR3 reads TGTGCCTGGAGTGGTAGGATGGACACTGAAGCTTTCTTT. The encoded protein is CAWSGRMDTEAFF.

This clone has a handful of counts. In DNA form, the CDR3 reads TGCGCCAGCAGCCCGTCGGGGCCCCAAGGGCAAGAGACCCAGTACTTC. Translation: CASSPSGPQGQETQYF. The chain links TRBV5-1 to TRBJ2-5; the D call may be TRBD1 or TRBD2 (5 bases each). This CDR3 spans 16 amino acids. Germline lookup yields CDR1 SGHRS and CDR2 YFSETQ. V lost 4 bases and J lost 2, with 18 bases in between.

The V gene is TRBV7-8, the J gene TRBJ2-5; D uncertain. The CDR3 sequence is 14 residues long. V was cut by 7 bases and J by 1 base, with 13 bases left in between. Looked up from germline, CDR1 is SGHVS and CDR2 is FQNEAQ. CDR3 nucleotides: TGTGCCAGCAATCCCAAAAGGATCCAAGAGACCCAGTACTTC. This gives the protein CASNPKRIQETQYF.

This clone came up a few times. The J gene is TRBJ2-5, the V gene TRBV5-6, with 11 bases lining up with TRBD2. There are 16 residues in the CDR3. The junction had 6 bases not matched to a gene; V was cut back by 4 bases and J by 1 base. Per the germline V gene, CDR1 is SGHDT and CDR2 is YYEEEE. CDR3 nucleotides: TGTGCCAGCAGCCCGGGACTAGCGGCACTCCAAGAGACCCAGTACTTC. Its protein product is CASSPGLAALQETQYF.

The CDR3 nucleotides are TGTGCCAGCAGTGAATTATCCCACCCCTCAGTAAAACTGTTTTTT. It codes for CASSELSHPSVKLFF. The rearrangement joins TRBV25-1 to TRBJ1-4, with D unclear. The CDR3 consists of 15 residues. The V gene lost 1 base and the J gene lost 10 bases, with 16 bases spanning the gap. Germline V gene data show CDR1 as MGHDK and CDR2 as SYGVNS.

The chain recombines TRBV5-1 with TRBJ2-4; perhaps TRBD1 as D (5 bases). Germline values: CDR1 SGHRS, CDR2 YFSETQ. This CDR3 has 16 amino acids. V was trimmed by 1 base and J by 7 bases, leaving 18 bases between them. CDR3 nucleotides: TGCGCCAGCAGCTTGCTTGGGGCCGGTCCGGCCAACATTCAGTACTTC. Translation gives CASSLLGAGPANIQYF.

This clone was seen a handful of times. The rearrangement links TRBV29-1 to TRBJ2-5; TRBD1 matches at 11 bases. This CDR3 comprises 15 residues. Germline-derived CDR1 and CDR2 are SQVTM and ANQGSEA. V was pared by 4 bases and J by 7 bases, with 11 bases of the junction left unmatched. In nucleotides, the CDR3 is TGCAGCGTTGCGGGACAGGGGGTTTTCGAGGGGACCCAGTACTTC. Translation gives CSVAGQGVFEGTQYF.

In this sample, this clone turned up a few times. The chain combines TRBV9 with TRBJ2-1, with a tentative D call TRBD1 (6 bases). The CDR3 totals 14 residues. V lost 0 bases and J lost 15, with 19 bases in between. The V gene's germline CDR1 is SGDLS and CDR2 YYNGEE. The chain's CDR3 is CASSVGTVGHRTFF. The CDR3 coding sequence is TGTGCCAGCAGCGTAGGGACAGTGGGACATCGTACGTTCTTC.

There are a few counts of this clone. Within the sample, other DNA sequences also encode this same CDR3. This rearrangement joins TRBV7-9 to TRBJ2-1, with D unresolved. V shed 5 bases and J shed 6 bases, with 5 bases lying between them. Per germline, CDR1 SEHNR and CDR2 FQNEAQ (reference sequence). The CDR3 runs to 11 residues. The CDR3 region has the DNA TGTGCCAGCAGCCTCTTCAATGAGCAGTTCTTC. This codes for CASSLFNEQFF.

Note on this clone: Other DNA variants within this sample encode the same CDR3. The CDR3 DNA reads as TGCGCCAGCAGCCAGGCAGGGGAGGGTTATGGCTACACCTTC. This codes for CASSQAGEGYGYTF. The V gene is TRBV4-3, the J gene TRBJ1-2; weak D call: TRBD1 (6 bases). V gave up 3 bases and J gave up 5 bases, with 13 bases separating them. Germline V CDR1 and CDR2: LGHNA, YSLEER. This CDR3 is 14 amino acids long.

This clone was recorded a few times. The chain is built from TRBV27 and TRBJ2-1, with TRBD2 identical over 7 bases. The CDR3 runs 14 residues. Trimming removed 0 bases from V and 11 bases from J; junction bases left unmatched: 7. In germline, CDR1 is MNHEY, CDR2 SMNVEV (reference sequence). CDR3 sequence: CASSLSIGRGQQFF. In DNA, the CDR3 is TGTGCCAGCAGTTTATCGATTGGGAGGGGACAGCAGTTCTTC.

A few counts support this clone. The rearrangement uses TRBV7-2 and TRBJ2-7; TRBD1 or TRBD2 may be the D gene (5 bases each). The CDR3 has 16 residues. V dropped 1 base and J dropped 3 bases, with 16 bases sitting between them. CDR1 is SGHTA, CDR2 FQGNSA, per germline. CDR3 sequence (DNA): TGTGCCAGCAGCTTAGACGGGGCGTCGAAGCTCTACGAGCAGTACGTC. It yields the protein CASSLDGASKLYEQYV.

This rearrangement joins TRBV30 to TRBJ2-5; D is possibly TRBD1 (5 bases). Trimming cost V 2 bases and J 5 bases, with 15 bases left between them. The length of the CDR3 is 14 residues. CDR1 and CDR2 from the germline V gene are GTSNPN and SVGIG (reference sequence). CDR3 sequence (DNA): TGTGCCTGGAGTCAGGGAATGGGTCGGGAGACCCAGTACTTC. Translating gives CAWSQGMGRETQYF. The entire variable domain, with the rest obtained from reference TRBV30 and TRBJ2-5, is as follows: SQTIHQWPATLVQPVGSPLSLECTVEGTSNPNLYWYRQAAGRGLQLLFYSVGIGQISSEVPQNLSASRPQDRQFILSSKKLLLSDSGFYLCAWSQGMGRETQYFGPGTRLLVL.

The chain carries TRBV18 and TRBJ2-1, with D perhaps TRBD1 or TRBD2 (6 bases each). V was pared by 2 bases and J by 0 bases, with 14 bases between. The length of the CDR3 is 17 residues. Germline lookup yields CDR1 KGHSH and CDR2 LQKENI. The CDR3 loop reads CASSPDRGLSSYNEQFF. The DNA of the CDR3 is TGTGCCAGCTCACCAGATCGGGGGCTGAGCTCCTACAATGAGCAGTTCTTC.

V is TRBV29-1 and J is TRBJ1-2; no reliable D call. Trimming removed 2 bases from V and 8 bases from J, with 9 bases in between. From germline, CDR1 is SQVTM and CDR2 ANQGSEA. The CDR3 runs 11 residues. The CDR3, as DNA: TGCAGCGTTGAAAGAGCGGACGGCTACACCTTC. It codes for CSVERADGYTF.

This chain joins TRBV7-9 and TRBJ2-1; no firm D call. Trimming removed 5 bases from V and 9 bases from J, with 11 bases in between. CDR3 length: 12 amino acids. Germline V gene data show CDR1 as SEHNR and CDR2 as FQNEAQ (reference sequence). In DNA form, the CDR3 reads TGTGCCAGCAGCCCTAGACCGCTTGAGCAGTTCTTC. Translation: CASSPRPLEQFF.

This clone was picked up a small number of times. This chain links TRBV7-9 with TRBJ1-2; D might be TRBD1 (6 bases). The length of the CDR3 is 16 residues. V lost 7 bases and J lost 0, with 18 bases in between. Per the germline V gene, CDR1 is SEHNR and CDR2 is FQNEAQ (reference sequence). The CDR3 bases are TGTGCCAGCACGTTCGCCGACAGGCTTCCTAACTATGGCTACACCTTC. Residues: CASTFADRLPNYGYTF.

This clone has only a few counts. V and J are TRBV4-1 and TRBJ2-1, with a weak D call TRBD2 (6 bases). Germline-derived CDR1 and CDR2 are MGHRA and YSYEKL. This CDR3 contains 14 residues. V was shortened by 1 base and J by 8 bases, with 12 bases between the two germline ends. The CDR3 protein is CASSQASAVDEQFF. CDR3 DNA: TGCGCCAGCAGCCAAGCTAGCGCGGTCGATGAGCAGTTCTTC.

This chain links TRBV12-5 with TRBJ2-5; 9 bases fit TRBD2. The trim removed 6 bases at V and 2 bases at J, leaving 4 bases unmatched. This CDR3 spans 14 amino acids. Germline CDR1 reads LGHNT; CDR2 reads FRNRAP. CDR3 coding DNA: TGTGCTAGTGGCCGACTAGCGGTACAAGAGACCCAGTACTTC. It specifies CASGRLAVQETQYF.

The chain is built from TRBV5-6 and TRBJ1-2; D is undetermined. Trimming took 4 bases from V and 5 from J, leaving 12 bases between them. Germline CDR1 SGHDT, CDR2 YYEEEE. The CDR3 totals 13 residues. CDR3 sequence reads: CASSHRGEYGYTF. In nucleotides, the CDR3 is TGTGCCAGCAGCCACCGGGGAGAATATGGCTACACCTTC. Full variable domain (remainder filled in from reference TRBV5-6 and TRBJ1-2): DAGVTQSPTHLIKTRGQQVTLRCSPKSGHDTVSWYQQALGQGPQFIFQYYEEEERQRGNFPDRFSGHQFPNYSSELNVNALLLGDSALYLCASSHRGEYGYTFGSGTRLTVV.

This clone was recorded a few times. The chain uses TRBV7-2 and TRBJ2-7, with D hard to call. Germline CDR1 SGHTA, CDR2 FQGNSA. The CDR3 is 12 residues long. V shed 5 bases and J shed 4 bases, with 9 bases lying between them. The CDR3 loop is CASSKTGYEQYV. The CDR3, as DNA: TGTGCCAGCAGCAAGACTGGGTACGAGCAGTACGTC.

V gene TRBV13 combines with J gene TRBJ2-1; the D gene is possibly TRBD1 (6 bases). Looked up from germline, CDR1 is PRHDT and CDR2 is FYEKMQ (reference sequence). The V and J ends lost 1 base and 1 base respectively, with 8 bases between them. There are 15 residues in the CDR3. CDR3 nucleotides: TGTGCCAGCAGCTTAGTAGGGGGATCCTACAATGAGCAGTTCTTC. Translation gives CASSLVGGSYNEQFF.

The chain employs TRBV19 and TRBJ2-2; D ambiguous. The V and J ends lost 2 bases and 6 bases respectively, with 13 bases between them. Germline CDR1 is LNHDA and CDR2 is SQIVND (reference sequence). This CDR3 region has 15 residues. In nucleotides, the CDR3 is TGTGCCAGTAGTATATTCGCCCGAGGCGCCGGGGAGCTGTTTTTT. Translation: CASSIFARGAGELFF.